This TCR beta chain emerged from a study of shared clonotypes between healthy human individuals. Concerning this clone: Its target is not known.

CD45RO-negative, CCR7-positively selected cells formed the naive CD8 fraction, excluding terminally differentiated effector memory CD45RA+ cells. Whole-study findings and limits: Rarefaction indicated that sorted-subset sequencing remained incomplete although depth was large. Memory subsets generally showed lower estimated richness than naive subsets.

Trimming left V 2 bases short and J 5 bases short, with 13 bases between. The CDR3 runs to 14 residues. In germline, CDR1 is SGHDT, CDR2 YYEEEE. Produced via immunoSEQ multiplex PCR; TCRdb's table is partial and in-frame only. The repertoire holds some 1,900,000 clones, with roughly 94% as singletons. What was sequenced was naive CD8+ T cells sorted from blood. The rearrangement uses TRBV5-6 and TRBJ2-5, with no clear D. The sequence derives from a man aged 18 to 30 in good health. CDR3 amino acids: CASSFWALGETQYF. DNA for the CDR3: TGTGCCAGCAGCTTTTGGGCCCTCGGGGAGACCCAGTACTTC.